This T cell receptor (beta chain) derives from a study of Graves' ophthalmopathy and Graves' hyperthyroidism. Amplification of TCR beta CDR3 regions used RNA transcripts. First-round RT-PCR with HTBI primers preceded a second-round multiplex PCR. Via MiXCR, TCRdb re-called the multiplex PCR reads, giving one row per CDR3 protein. Of around 1,200,000 distinct CDR3 sequences listed, about two fifths are singletons. Excluded were patients with other autoimmune diseases, uncontrolled infections, pregnancy or lactation. This clonotype came up a few times. This CDR3 has 15 residues. Per the germline V gene, CDR1 is MNHEY and CDR2 is SVGAGI. Trimming removed 2 bases at V and 0 bases at J, with 8 bases between.

The chain carries TRBV6-5 and TRBJ1-5, with D tentatively TRBD1 (5 bases). This TCR was recovered from an adult man with Graves' hyperthyroidism. The sequenced material came from peripheral blood or thyroid tissue (not recorded which). The CDR3 nucleotides are TGTGCCAGCAGTTACGGCAGGGATAGCAATCAGCCCCAGCATTTT. Translated, it gives CASSYGRDSNQPQHF.